A selection of T cell receptor beta chains follows, all from one sample in a study of Graves' ophthalmopathy and Graves' hyperthyroidism. TCRdb re-analysed the multiplex PCR reads in MiXCR, keeping a single row per CDR3 protein. The sample lists 340,000 or so distinct CDR3 sequences; about a sixth were seen once. Sample: peripheral blood. These receptors were collected from an adult man with Graves' ophthalmopathy. The CDR3 runs from the conserved cysteine through the conserved F or W. Fields, in order: J gene, clone size, V gene, D gene, CDR3 DNA, CDR3 protein. A D gene is named only where the DNA matches it firmly. The size entry is marked missing in some rows and otherwise reads once, few, many or a size class.

>TRBJ1-3|NA|TRBV18|NA
TGTGCCAGCTCACCTACCACACCGGGGCCCGGCTCTGGAAACACCATATATTTT
CASSPTTPGPGSGNTIYF
>TRBJ1-1|many|TRBV20-1|TRBD1
TGCAGTGCTAGGCCCCCGACAGGGAGGGGGAACACTGAAGCTTTCTTT
CSARPPTGRGNTEAFF
>TRBJ2-7|NA|TRBV6-2/TRBV6-3|TRBD2
TGTGCCAGCAGTCATACTAGCGGGAGCTCCTACGAGCAGTACTTC
CASSHTSGSSYEQYF
>TRBJ1-3|many|TRBV10-3|NA
TGTGCCATCAGTGAGACAGGGTTCGGAAACACCATATATTTT
CAISETGFGNTIYF
>TRBJ2-5|many|TRBV29-1|NA
TGCAGCGTTGAAGCCACAGCCCAAGAGACCCAGTACTTC
CSVEATAQETQYF
>TRBJ1-1|many|TRBV29-1|NA
TGCAGCGTTGAAAACAGTTTGAACACTGAAGCTTTCTTT
CSVENSLNTEAFF
>TRBJ1-1|many|TRBV27|NA
TGTGCCAGCAGTCTCCGGCCAGGGGCGAACACTGAAGCTTTCTTT
CASSLRPGANTEAFF
>TRBJ2-7|once|TRBV29-1|TRBD2
TGCAGCGTTGAGGGGACTAGCGGGATCAAGCAGTACTTC
CSVEGTSGIKQYF
>TRBJ2-7|many|TRBV11-2|NA
TGTGCCAGCAGCTTAGACTGGTGGGATAGCCTCACCTACGAGCAGTACTTC
CASSLDWWDSLTYEQYF
>TRBJ2-2|many|TRBV20-1|TRBD2
TGCAGTGCTAGAGGCTCCACTAGCGGGAGGGCCTCCGCCGGGGAGCTGTTTTTT
CSARGSTSGRASAGELFF
>TRBJ2-5|many|TRBV6-2/TRBV6-3|TRBD1
TGTGCCAGCAGTTTGATCAGGGGGTTAAGAGAGACCCAGTACTTC
CASSLIRGLRETQYF
>TRBJ1-2|many|TRBV27|TRBD1
TGTGCCAGCAGTTTCCGGGACAGGGATGGCTACACCTTC
CASSFRDRDGYTF
>TRBJ2-4|many|TRBV20-1|NA
TGCAGTGCTAGAGATATGGCTAGCTTTGCCAAAAACATTCAGTACTTC
CSARDMASFAKNIQYF
>TRBJ2-7|NA|TRBV11-2|NA
TGTGCCAGCAGGCGAGCGGGTACCTACGGGCAGTACTTC
CASRRAGTYGQYF
>TRBJ1-2|many|TRBV29-1|NA
TGCAGCGTTGTCCAGGGGTACTATGGCTACACCTTC
CSVVQGYYGYTF
>TRBJ1-3|many|TRBV20-1|NA
TGCAGTGTCAGTCCTTTCTCTGGAAACACCATATATTTT
CSVSPFSGNTIYF
>TRBJ2-4|many|TRBV7-9|TRBD1
TGTGCCAGCAGCTCCTCAGGGGGTCGAGCCAAAAACATTCAGTACTTC
CASSSSGGRAKNIQYF
>TRBJ1-5|many|TRBV30|NA
TGTGCCTGGAGTGTATCGCGGGGACGCAATCAGCCCCAGCATTTT
CAWSVSRGRNQPQHF
>TRBJ2-2|NA|TRBV12-3/TRBV12-4|NA
TGTGCCAGCAGCCGCCGGGACAAGGAGCACGGGGAGCTGTTTTTT
CASSRRDKEHGELFF
>TRBJ2-5|NA|TRBV6-5|NA
TGTGCCAGCAGTTACTCCGGGACCCCAGAGACCCAGTACTTC
CASSYSGTPETQYF
>TRBJ2-7|few|TRBV18|TRBD1
TGTGCCAGCTCACCACCGGGACAGGCCAACGAGCAGTACTTC
CASSPPGQANEQYF
>TRBJ1-1|NA|TRBV18|TRBD1
TGTGCCAGCTCACCTTCAGGGACAGGGGGTGCGACTTCCTTT
CASSPSGTGGATSF
>TRBJ2-7|NA|TRBV6-2/TRBV6-3|NA
TGTGCCAGCAGTTACGGAGATTCTAGGGCCCTCGAGCAGTACTTC
CASSYGDSRALEQYF
>TRBJ2-1|few|TRBV12-3/TRBV12-4|NA
TGTGCCAGCAGCATCTACAATGAGCAGTTCTTC
CASSIYNEQFF
>TRBJ2-7|many|TRBV30|NA
TGTGCCTGGAGCGTGATGGGAGAGCAGTACTTC
CAWSVMGEQYF
>TRBJ1-5|many|TRBV20-1|TRBD1
TGCAGTGCCACACAGGGGGCAAGCAATCAGCCCCAGCATTTT
CSATQGASNQPQHF
>TRBJ2-7|many|TRBV12-3/TRBV12-4|NA
TGTGCCAGCAGTCTCGGGTCAGAAAGCTCCTACGAGCAGTACTTC
CASSLGSESSYEQYF
>TRBJ1-6|NA|TRBV6-1|TRBD1
TGTGCCAGCAGACATATGGGACAGGGGAGTTCACCCCTCCACTTT
CASRHMGQGSSPLHF
>TRBJ1-2|many|TRBV5-1|NA
TGCGCCAGCAGCTTGGTACCGGGCGGCTCCTATGGCTACACCTTC
CASSLVPGGSYGYTF
>TRBJ2-7|many|TRBV29-1|TRBD1
TGCAGCGGTGCCTTGGGACAGGGCTACGAGCAGTACTTC
CSGALGQGYEQYF
>TRBJ2-7|NA|TRBV12-3/TRBV12-4|NA
TGTGCCAGCAAATCGGACAGCTACGAGCAGTGCTTC
CASKSDSYEQCF
>TRBJ2-7|many|TRBV6-2/TRBV6-3|TRBD1
TGTGCCAGCAGCAGAGCCCAGGGGGCTAACTACGAGCAGTACTTC
CASSRAQGANYEQYF
>TRBJ2-7|many|TRBV11-2|NA
TGTGCCAGCAGCTTTCGTGGGCTAAGGACCAACGAGCAGTACTTC
CASSFRGLRTNEQYF
>TRBJ2-5|many|TRBV6-1|NA
TGTGCCAGCAATAACGTGGGAGTATTCCAGACCCAGTACTTC
CASNNVGVFQTQYF
>TRBJ2-5|many|TRBV6-5|NA
TGTGCCAGCAGTCCCCCTGGACGACGAGGCGGGACCCAGTACTTC
CASSPPGRRGGTQYF
>TRBJ2-5|many|TRBV19|NA
TGTGCCAGTAGCCTTCTTTTGGGACTGGTAATCGAAGAGACCCAGTACTTC
CASSLLLGLVIEETQYF
>TRBJ2-5|NA|TRBV6-1|NA
TGTGCCAGCAGTGAGTTGGTTGCCGTTGGTTTGGCCCAGTACTTC
CASSELVAVGLAQYF
>TRBJ1-2|many|TRBV19|TRBD1
TGTGCCAGTAGTACGGACAGGGAAGGGGGCTACACCTTC
CASSTDREGGYTF
>TRBJ2-5|many|TRBV7-9|NA
TGTGCCAGCAGCCCGAACAGTGGTGAGACCCAGTACTTC
CASSPNSGETQYF
>TRBJ2-7|many|TRBV12-5|TRBD2
TGTGCTAGTGGCCCGGGGGGGATCGACGAGCAGTACTTC
CASGPGGIDEQYF
>TRBJ2-7|once|TRBV28|TRBD2
TGTGCCAGCAGTTGGCGTGAGCGGGACTACGAGCAGTACTTC
CASSWRERDYEQYF
>TRBJ1-1|many|TRBV6-5|NA
TGTGCCAGCAGAAATAATGGAAGGAACACTGAAGCTTTCTTT
CASRNNGRNTEAFF
>TRBJ1-1|many|TRBV12-3/TRBV12-4|NA
TGTGCCAGCAGTTCGGGCATCACTGAAGCTTTCTTT
CASSSGITEAFF
>TRBJ2-7|many|TRBV27|TRBD1
TGTGCCAGCAGCCGGACAGGGGGCGAGCAGTACTTC
CASSRTGGEQYF
>TRBJ2-5|many|TRBV12-3/TRBV12-4|TRBD1
TGTGCCAGCAGTTTCTGGACAGGGGGCGGTGAGACCCAGTACTTC
CASSFWTGGGETQYF
>TRBJ1-1|few|TRBV5-1|TRBD1
TGCGCCAGCAGCTCCTCGACAGGGCCCGACACTGAAGCTTTCTTT
CASSSSTGPDTEAFF